This TCR beta chain was sequenced during a study of blood T cells in healthy people across ages (dated by TCRdb to 2013 to 2016). For the study in its entirety: In model experiments, template switching captured about one uniquely barcoded TCR beta cDNA molecule for every two T cells. Age-related changes in TCR beta repertoire diversity were measured in the study by deep sequencing normalized with unique cDNA molecular identifiers. Donors were grouped into four age groups: young (average approximately 15 years), middle-aged (under 40), aged (62) and long-lived (about 82). To avoid experimental bias, donors of different ages were distributed randomly across sequencing lanes. Two additional independent replicas of 1 million unique cDNA reads from the same blood draw were analyzed for two donors (one aged 18 to 30 and one aged 80 or older).

Systemically healthy Caucasian individuals from Russia, over 30 in total and aged about 6 to 90 years, were included as donors. Roughly 10 milliliters of peripheral blood were drawn from each donor into EDTA-treated Vacutainer tubes. Ficoll-Paque density-gradient centrifugation was used to isolate PBMCs, with at least 6 million obtained per sample. Trizol reagent was used to extract total RNA from PBMCs, with at least 5.5 micrograms per sample. The percentages of naive CD45RAhigh/CD27high T cells were determined by flow cytometry on a PBMC aliquot from every donor. Libraries were built with 5' RACE. Sequenced using an Illumina HiSeq 2500. A second roughly 6 to 11 cycle PCR used a sample-barcoded 5' primer and a J-beta primer mix. Each TCR beta cDNA molecule received a unique molecular identifier from a template-switch 5' adaptor carrying 12 random nucleotides. Each sample yielded at least 2.5 million CDR3-containing paired-end reads. First-strand cDNA was synthesized from all RNA with the Mint cDNA synthesis kit, primed by a TRBC-specific oligonucleotide. Following uracil-DNA glycosylase treatment, all cDNA underwent a first 18-cycle PCR with the universal primers M1SS and BC2_uni_R. Under the source paper's analysis protocol: For normalization, 1 million high-quality reads were randomly selected from each sample, with every read carrying a distinct molecular identifier. Reads with shared molecular identifiers were discarded instead of being binned into consensus sequences. MiTCR, run with a Q25 quality threshold and the strictest error-elimination algorithm, handled CDR3 identification, clonotype clustering and error correction. A nonparametric unseen species model with Euler transformation was used to estimate lower-bound total TCR beta diversity. The public sequencing data were trimmed at Q25 with fastp and processed into clonotypes with MiXCR by TCRdb, which kept only in-frame beta chains. Every entry covers one CDR3 protein and lists the most common genes and DNA from its rows. It is TCRdb's table, rather than the study itself, that gives the V and J calls and clone size. For this sample the table gives 1.5 million to 2 million distinct CDR3 sequences, of which about 50% were detected only once. The top ten clonotypes cover roughly 2% of the sample.

General conclusions and limits of the study: Estimates of total diversity based on one million sequenced T cells were considered lower bounds and underestimates. A strong correlation was found between observed TCR beta diversity and the percentage of naive T cells measured by flow cytometry. Because the CMV infection status of the donors was unknown, age-related changes in expanded clonotypes may potentially have been confounded. The long-lived group showed more naive CD4+ T cells, fewer expanded clones and increased TCR diversity than the aged group, suggesting age selection. Because profiling used bulk unsorted PBMCs, naive and antigen-experienced compartments could not be compared conclusively. Observed TCR beta diversity per million T cells fell roughly linearly with age, and a significant reduction was already apparent by age roughly 41.

This clonotype appeared a single time. This clone's antigen is unknown. Mismatch with germline at one junction end may stem from a read error. The specimen was blood. The TCR sequence derives from a woman in her forties in good health.

The nucleotide sequence is given as TGTGCCAGCGTTGTCCCGGGACAGGGACTCTATGGCTACATCTTC. This is translated as CASVVPGQGLYGYIF. In this chain, TRBV7-9 is recombined with TRBJ1-2; TRBD1 aligns with 9 central bases. The CDR3, cysteine through phenylalanine, is 15 amino acids long. Only the CDR3 DNA is retained, 45 bases long and in frame from the first base. The germline V gene (reference sequence) gives CDR1 as SEHNR and CDR2 as FQNEAQ.